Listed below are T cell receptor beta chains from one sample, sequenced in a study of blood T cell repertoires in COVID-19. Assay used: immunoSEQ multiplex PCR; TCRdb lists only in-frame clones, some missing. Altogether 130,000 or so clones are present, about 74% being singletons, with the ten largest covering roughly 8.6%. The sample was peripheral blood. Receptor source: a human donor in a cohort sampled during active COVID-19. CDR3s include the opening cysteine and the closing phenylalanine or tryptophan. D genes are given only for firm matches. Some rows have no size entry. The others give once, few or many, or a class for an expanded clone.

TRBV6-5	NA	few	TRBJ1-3	CASSYRQRNTIYF	TGTGCCAGCAGTTACCGACAGCGAAACACCATATATTTT
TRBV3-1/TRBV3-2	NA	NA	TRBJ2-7	CASSPAGSGFSYEQYF	TGTGCCAGCAGCCCTGCGGGGTCAGGTTTCTCCTACGAGCAGTACTTC
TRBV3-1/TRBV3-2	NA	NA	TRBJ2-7	CASSHESPSRGEQYF	TGTGCCAGCAGCCATGAATCGCCATCCCGGGGCGAGCAGTACTTC
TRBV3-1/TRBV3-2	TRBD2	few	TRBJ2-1	CASSQVGRTSSGEQFF	TGTGCCAGCAGCCAAGTAGGACGGACTTCTAGCGGCGAGCAGTTCTTC
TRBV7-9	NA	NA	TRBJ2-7	CASRLAPSYEQYF	TGTGCCAGCAGGTTGGCCCCTTCCTACGAGCAGTACTTC
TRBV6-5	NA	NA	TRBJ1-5	CASSSGDQPQHF	TGTGCCAGCAGTTCGGGAGATCAGCCCCAGCATTTT
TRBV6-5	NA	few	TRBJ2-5	CASSDSGQETQYF	TGTGCCAGCTCTGACAGTGGTCAGGAGACCCAGTACTTC
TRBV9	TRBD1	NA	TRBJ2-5	CASSPLGQGGETQYF	TGTGCCAGCAGCCCCCTGGGACAGGGTGGAGAGACCCAGTACTTC
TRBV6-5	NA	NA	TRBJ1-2	CASWGGNYGYTF	TGTGCCAGCTGGGGGGGGAACTATGGCTACACCTTC
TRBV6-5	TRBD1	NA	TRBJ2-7	CATSGQGGSYEQYF	TGTGCCACCTCGGGACAGGGAGGCTCCTACGAGCAGTACTTC
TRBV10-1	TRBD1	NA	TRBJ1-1	CASSSGQGVNTEAFF	TGCGCCAGCAGTAGCGGACAGGGGGTGAACACTGAAGCTTTCTTT
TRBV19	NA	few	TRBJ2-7	CATRGALYEQYF	TGTGCCACCCGTGGGGCCCTCTACGAGCAGTACTTC
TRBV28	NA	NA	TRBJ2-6	CASSGRQTFSGANVLTF	TGTGCCAGCAGTGGTCGACAGACCTTCTCTGGGGCCAACGTCCTGACTTTC
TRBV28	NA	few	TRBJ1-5	CASTYPLGPQHF	TGTGCCAGCACCTACCCCCTCGGGCCCCAGCATTTT
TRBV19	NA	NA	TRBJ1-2	CASSKSTPNYGYTF	TGTGCCAGTAGTAAATCAACTCCAAACTATGGCTACACCTTC
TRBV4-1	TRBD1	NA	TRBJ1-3	CASSPDRASSGNTIYF	TGCGCCAGCAGCCCGGACAGGGCGAGCTCTGGAAACACCATATATTTT
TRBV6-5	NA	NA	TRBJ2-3	CASSRPSLGADTQYF	TGTGCCAGCAGCCGCCCGAGCCTCGGGGCAGATACGCAGTATTTT
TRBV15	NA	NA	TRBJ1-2	CATSWAYSYGYTF	TGTGCCACCAGCTGGGCCTACTCCTATGGCTACACCTTC
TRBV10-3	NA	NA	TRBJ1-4	CAISDAGRTATNEKLFF	TGTGCCATCAGTGACGCGGGGAGAACTGCAACTAATGAAAAACTGTTTTTT
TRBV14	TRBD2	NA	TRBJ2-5	CASSQESSGDGTQYF	TGTGCCAGCAGCCAAGAGTCCAGCGGGGATGGGACCCAGTACTTC
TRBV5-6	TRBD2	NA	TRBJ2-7	CASSLDPGGPNEQYF	TGTGCCAGCAGCTTGGACCCGGGAGGGCCAAACGAGCAGTACTTC
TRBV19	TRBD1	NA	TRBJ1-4	CASSIDLGTGAAARF	TGTGCCAGTAGTATAGATCTGGGGACAGGGGCGGCCGCGAGGTTT
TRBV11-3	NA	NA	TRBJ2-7	CASTRSLAQNEQYF	TGTGCCAGCACGAGGTCCCTGGCGCAGAACGAGCAGTACTTC
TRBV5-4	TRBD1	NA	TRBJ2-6	CAGETGGIGSGANVLTF	TGTGCCGGGGAGACAGGGGGCATAGGCTCTGGGGCCAACGTCCTGACTTTC
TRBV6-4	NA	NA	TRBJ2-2	CASQLGDTGELFF	TGTGCCAGCCAACTCGGAGACACCGGGGAGCTGTTTTTT
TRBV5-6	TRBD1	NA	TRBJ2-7	CASSDRDRGPYEQYF	TGTGCCAGCAGCGACCGGGACAGGGGGCCCTACGAGCAGTACTTC
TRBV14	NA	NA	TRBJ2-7	CASSQDMTTFQEQYF	TGTGCCAGCAGCCAAGACATGACGACATTTCAAGAGCAGTACTTC
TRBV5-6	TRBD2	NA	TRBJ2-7	CASSLIVAGSEQYF	TGTGCCAGCAGCTTGATAGTAGCGGGAAGCGAGCAGTACTTC
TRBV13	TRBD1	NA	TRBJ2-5	CASSLNFRGQQETQYF	TGTGCCAGCAGCCTTAATTTCAGGGGGCAGCAAGAGACCCAGTACTTC
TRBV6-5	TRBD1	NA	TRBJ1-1	CASSTNDRANTEAFF	TGTGCCAGCAGTACCAACGACAGGGCTAACACTGAAGCTTTCTTT
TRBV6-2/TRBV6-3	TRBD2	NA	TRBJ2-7	CASSSGLASYEQYF	TGTGCCAGCAGTTCGGGACTAGCGTCCTACGAGCAGTACTTC
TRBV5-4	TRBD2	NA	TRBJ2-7	CASSLGLAGVGEQYF	TGTGCCAGCAGCTTAGGACTAGCGGGAGTGGGCGAGCAGTACTTC
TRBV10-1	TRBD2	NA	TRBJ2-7	CASSEFRTSGSRVPYEQYF	TGCGCCAGCAGTGAATTCCGGACTAGCGGGAGTAGGGTTCCCTACGAGCAGTACTTC
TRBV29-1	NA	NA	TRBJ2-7	CSVAPKTVGEQYF	TGCAGCGTCGCTCCTAAGACAGTCGGCGAGCAGTACTTC
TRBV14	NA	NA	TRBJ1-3	CASSQGKRSSGNTIYF	TGTGCCAGCAGCCAAGGAAAGAGGAGCTCTGGAAACACCATATATTTT
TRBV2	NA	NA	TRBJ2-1	CASSDETAGLNEQFF	TGTGCCAGCAGTGACGAGACAGCGGGCCTTAATGAGCAGTTCTTC
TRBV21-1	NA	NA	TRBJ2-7	CASSKVKHDEQYF	TGTGCCAGCAGCAAAGTCAAACACGACGAGCAGTACTTC
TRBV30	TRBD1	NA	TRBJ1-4	CAWTRTGKLFF	TGTGCCTGGACCAGGACAGGAAAACTGTTTTTT
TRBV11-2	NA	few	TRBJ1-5	CASSLFGGSNQPQHF	TGTGCCAGCAGCCTTTTCGGGGGTAGCAATCAGCCCCAGCATTTT
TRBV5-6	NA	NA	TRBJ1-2	CASSPQGSDYGYTF	TGTGCCAGCAGCCCGCAGGGGTCGGACTATGGCTACACCTTC
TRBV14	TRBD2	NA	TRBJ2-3	CASSQVLAGVAGFTDTQYF	TGTGCCAGCAGCCAAGTACTAGCGGGAGTAGCGGGGTTCACAGATACGCAGTATTTT
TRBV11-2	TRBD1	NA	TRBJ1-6	CASSLGRGLYNSPLHF	TGTGCCAGCAGCTTAGGCAGGGGGCTCTATAATTCACCCCTCCACTTT
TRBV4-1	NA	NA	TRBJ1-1	CASSQDLSHPEAFF	TGCGCCAGCAGCCAAGATCTTAGTCATCCCGAAGCTTTCTTT
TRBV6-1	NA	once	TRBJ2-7	CASSDPRENYEQYF	TGTGCCAGCAGTGACCCTCGGGAGAACTACGAGCAGTACTTC
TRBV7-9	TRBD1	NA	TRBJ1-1	CACLTGGTEAFF	TGTGCCTGCCTCACAGGGGGCACTGAAGCTTTCTTT
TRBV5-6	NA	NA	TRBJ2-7	CASSFERTYEQYF	TGTGCCAGCAGCTTCGAAAGGACATACGAGCAGTACTTC
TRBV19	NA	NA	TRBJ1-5	CASSPGQSNQPQHF	TGTGCCAGTAGTCCTGGACAGTCCAATCAGCCCCAGCATTTT
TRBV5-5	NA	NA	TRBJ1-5	CASSFLPGGNQPQHF	TGTGCCAGCAGCTTCCTCCCCGGGGGCAATCAGCCCCAGCATTTT
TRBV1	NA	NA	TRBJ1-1	CTGGAHRHTEAFF	TGCACCGGGGGGGCTCATAGGCACACTGAAGCTTTCTTT
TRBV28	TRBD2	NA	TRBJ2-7	CASSLTSGGPYEQYF	TGTGCCAGCAGTTTGACTAGCGGGGGACCCTACGAGCAGTACTTC
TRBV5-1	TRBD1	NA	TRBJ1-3	CASSLRPGGSGNTIYF	TGCGCCAGCAGCTTGAGACCAGGGGGATCTGGAAACACCATATATTTT
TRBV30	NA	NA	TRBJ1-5	CAWSVDSLSNQPQHF	TGTGCCTGGAGTGTAGACAGTCTTAGCAATCAGCCCCAGCATTTT
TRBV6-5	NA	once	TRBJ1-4	CASRADLKLFF	TGTGCCAGCAGAGCGGACCTTAAACTGTTTTTT
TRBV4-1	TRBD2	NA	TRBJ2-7	CASSQVRLAGSYEQYF	TGCGCCAGCAGCCAAGTCAGACTAGCGGGTTCCTACGAGCAGTACTTC
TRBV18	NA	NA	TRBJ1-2	CASSPPRGLNYGYTF	TGTGCCAGCTCACCACCACGGGGTCTTAACTATGGCTACACCTTC
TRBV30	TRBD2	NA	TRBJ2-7	CAWSVPRTSGRAYEQYF	TGTGCCTGGAGTGTACCGAGGACTAGCGGGAGGGCCTACGAGCAGTACTTC
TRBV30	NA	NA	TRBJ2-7	CAWSRQGLAQYF	TGTGCCTGGAGTAGGCAGGGTTTAGCGCAGTACTTC
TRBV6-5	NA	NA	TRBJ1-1	CASTSPPENTEAFF	TGTGCCAGCACTAGCCCACCAGAGAACACTGAAGCTTTCTTT
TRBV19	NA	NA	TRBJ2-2	CASSIPGEHINTGELFF	TGTGCCAGTAGTATACCGGGAGAACACATTAACACCGGGGAGCTGTTTTTT